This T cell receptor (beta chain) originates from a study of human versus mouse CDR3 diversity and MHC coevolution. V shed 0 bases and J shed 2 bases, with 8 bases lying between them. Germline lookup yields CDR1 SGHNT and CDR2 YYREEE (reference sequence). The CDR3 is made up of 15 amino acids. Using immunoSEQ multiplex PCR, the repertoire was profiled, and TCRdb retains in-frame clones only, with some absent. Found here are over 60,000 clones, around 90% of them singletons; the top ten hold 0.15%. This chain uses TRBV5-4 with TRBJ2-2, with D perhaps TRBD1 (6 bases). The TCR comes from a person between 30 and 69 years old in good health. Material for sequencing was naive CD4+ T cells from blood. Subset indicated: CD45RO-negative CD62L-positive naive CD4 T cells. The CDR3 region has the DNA TGTGCCAGCAGCTTGGGGACAGCTAACACCGGGGAGCTGTTTTTT. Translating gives CASSLGTANTGELFF.